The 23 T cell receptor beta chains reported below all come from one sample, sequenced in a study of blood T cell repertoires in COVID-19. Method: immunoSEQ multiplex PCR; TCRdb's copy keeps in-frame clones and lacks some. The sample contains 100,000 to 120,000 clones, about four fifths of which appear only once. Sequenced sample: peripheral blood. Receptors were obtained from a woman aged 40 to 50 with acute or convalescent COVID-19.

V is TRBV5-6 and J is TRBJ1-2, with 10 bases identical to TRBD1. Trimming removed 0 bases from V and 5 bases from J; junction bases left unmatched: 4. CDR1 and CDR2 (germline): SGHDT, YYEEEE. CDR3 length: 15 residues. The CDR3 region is CASSLGTGQGYGYTF. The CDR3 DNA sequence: TGTGCCAGCAGCTTGGGAACGGGACAGGGGTATGGCTACACCTTC.

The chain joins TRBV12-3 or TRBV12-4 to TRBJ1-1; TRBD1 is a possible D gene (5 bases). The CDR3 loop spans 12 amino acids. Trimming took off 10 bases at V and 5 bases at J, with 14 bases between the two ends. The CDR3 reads CATAQGRTEAFF. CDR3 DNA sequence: TGTGCCACCGCCCAGGGTCGGACTGAAGCTTTCTTT.

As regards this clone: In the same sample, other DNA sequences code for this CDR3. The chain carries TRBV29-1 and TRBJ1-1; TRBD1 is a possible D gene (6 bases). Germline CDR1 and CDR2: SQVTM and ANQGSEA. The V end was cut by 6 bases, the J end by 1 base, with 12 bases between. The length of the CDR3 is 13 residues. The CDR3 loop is CSVATGTNTEAFF. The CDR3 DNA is TGCAGCGTGGCTACAGGGACGAACACTGAAGCTTTCTTT.

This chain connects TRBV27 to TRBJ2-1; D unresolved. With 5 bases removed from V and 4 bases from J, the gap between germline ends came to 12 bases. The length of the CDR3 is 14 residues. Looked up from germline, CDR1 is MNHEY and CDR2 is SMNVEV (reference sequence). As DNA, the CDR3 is TGTGCCAGCAGTCCTAGGCCCCGTTACAATGAGCAGTTCTTC. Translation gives CASSPRPRYNEQFF.

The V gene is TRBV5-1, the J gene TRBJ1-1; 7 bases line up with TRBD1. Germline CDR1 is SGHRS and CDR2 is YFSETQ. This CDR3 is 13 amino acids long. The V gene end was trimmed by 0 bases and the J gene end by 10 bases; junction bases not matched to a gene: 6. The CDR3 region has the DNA TGCGCCAGCAGCTTGGAGGGGGCGTTTGGAGCTTTCTTT. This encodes CASSLEGAFGAFF.

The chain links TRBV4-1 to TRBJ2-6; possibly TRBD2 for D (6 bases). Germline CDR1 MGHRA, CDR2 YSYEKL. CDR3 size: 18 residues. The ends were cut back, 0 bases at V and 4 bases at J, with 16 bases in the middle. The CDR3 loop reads CASSQEGWGVDGANVLTF. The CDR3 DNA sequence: TGCGCCAGCAGCCAAGAAGGATGGGGGGTAGACGGGGCCAACGTCCTGACTTTC.

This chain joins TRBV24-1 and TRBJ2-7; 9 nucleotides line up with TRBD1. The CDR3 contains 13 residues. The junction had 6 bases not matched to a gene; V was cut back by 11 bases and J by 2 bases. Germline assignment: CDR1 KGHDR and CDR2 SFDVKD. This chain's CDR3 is CANWDRVTYEQYF. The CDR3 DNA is TGTGCCAATTGGGACAGGGTGACCTACGAGCAGTACTTC.

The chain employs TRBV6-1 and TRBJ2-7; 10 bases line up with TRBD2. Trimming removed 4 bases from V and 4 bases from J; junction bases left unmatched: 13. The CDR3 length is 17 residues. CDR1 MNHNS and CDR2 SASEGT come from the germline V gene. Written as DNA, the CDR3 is TGTGCCAGCAGTGTTGCAGTGAAACTAGCGGGGAGGTACGAGCAGTACTTC. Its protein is CASSVAVKLAGRYEQYF.

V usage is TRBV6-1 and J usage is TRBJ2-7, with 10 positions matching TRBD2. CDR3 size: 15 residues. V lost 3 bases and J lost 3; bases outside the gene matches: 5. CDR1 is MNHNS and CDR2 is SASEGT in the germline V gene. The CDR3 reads CASSDGTSGDYEQYF. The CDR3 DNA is TGTGCCAGCAGTGACGGAACTAGCGGGGACTACGAGCAGTACTTC.

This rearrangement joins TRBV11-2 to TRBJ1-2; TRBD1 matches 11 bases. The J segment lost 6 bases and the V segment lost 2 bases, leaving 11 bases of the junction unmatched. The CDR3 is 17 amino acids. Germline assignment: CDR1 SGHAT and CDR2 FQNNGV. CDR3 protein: CASSLPGTDRGRDGYTF. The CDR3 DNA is TGTGCCAGCAGCTTACCGGGAACGGACAGGGGGCGGGATGGCTACACCTTC.

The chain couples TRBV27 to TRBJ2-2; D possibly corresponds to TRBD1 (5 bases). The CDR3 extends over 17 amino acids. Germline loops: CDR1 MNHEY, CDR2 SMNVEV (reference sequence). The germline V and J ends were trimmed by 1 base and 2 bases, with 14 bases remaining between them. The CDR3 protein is CASSLWSLRVNTGELFF. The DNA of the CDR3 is TGTGCCAGCAGTTTATGGTCTCTCAGGGTCAACACCGGGGAGCTGTTTTTT.

The DNA for the CDR3 is TGTGCCAGCAGCGAGAGGACAGGGAGGTACACTGAAGCTTTCTTT. Its protein product is CASSERTGRYTEAFF. The chain couples TRBV5-6 to TRBJ1-1; 8 bases match TRBD1. Germline V gives CDR1 SGHDT, CDR2 YYEEEE. The CDR3 extends over 15 amino acids. The junction had 8 bases not matched to a gene; V was cut back by 4 bases and J by 3 bases.

CDR3 DNA sequence: TGTGCCAGCAGCCAAGGGACGGTCCTCAGGGTCCATGAGCAGTTCTTC. This gives the protein CASSQGTVLRVHEQFF. This chain uses TRBV3-1 (or the pseudogene TRBV3-2) with TRBJ2-1; TRBD1 might be the D (5 bases). The ends were cut back, 1 base at V and 8 bases at J, with 18 bases in the middle. Germline CDR1 reads LGHDT; CDR2 reads YNNKEL (reference sequence). The CDR3 runs to 16 residues.

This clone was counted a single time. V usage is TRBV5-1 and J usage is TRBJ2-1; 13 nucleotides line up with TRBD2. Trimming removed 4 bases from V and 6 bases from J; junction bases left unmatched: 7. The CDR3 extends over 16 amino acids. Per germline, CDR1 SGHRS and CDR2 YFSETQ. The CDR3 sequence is CASSPATSGGGNEQFF. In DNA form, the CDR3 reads TGCGCCAGCAGCCCGGCCACTAGCGGGGGGGGCAATGAGCAGTTCTTC. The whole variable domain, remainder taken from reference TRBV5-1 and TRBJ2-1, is KAGVTQTPRYLIKTRGQQVTLSCSPISGHRSVSWYQQTPGQGLQFLFEYFSETQRNKGNFPGRFSGRQFSNSRSEMNVSTLELGDSALYLCASSPATSGGGNEQFFGPGTRLTVL.

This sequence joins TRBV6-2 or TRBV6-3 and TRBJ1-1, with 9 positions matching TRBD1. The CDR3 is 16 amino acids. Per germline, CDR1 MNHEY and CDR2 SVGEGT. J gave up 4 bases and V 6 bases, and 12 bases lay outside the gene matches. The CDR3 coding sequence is TGTGCCAGCAGACCTGAACCCCAGACAGGGGGCACTGAAGCTTTCTTT. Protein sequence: CASRPEPQTGGTEAFF.

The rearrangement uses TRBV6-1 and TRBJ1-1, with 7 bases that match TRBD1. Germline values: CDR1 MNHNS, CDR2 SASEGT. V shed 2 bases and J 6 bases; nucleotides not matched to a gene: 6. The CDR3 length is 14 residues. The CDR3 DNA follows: TGTGCCAGCAGTGAACTACAGGGGCGGGCTGAAGCTTTCTTT. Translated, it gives CASSELQGRAEAFF.

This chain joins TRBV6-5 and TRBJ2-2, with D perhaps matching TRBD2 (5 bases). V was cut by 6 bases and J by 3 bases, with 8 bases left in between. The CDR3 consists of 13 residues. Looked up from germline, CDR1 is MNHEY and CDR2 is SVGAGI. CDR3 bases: TGTGCCAGCAGGGGGAGAGACACCGGGGAGCTGTTTTTT. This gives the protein CASRGRDTGELFF.

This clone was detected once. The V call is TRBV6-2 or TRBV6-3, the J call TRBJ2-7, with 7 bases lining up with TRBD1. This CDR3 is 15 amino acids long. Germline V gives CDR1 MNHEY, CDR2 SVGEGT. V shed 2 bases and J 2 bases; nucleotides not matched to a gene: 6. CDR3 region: CASSYPTGTAYEQYF. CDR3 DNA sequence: TGTGCCAGCAGTTACCCCACCGGGACAGCCTACGAGCAGTACTTC.

Here the CDR3 reads CASSSLAGGTDTQYF. CDR3 in DNA: TGTGCCAGCAGCTCACTAGCGGGGGGCACAGATACGCAGTATTTT. The chain links TRBV7-2 to TRBJ2-3, with 11 bases fitting TRBD2. V lost 4 bases to trimming and J lost 1 base; unmatched junction nucleotides: 1. CDR1 is SGHTA and CDR2 is FQGNSA in the germline V gene. There are 15 residues in the CDR3.

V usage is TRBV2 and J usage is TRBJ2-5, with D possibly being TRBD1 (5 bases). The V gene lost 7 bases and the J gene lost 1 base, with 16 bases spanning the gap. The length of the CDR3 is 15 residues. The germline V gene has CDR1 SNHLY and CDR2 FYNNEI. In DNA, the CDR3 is TGTGCCAGCACCAGGGCCGGTTCTTTCCAAGAGACCCAGTACTTC. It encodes CASTRAGSFQETQYF. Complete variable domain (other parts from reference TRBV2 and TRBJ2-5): EPEVTQTPSHQVTQMGQEVILRCVPISNHLYFYWYRQILGQKVEFLVSFYNNEISEKSEIFDDQFSVERPDGSNFTLKIRSTKLEDSAMYFCASTRAGSFQETQYFGPGTRLLVL.

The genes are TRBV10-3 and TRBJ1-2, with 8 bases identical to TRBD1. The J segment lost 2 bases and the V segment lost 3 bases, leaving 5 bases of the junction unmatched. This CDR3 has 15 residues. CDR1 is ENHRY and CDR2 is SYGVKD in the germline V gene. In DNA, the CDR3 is TGTGCCATCAGTGACGCGACAGGGGCAAACTATGGCTACACCTTC. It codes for CAISDATGANYGYTF.

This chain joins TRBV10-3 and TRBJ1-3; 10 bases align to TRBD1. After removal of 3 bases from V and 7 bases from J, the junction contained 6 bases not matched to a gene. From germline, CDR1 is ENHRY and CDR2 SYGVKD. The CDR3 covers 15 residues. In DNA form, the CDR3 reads TGTGCCATCAGTGACCCGGACAGGGGGACTAACACCATATATTTT. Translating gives CAISDPDRGTNTIYF.

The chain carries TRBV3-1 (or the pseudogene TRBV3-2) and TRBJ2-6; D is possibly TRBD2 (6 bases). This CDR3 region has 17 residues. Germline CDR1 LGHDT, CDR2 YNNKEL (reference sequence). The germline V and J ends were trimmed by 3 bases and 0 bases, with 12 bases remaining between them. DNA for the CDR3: TGTGCCAGCAGCCAGGTGGGGGGATCCTCTGGGGCCAACGTCCTGACTTTC. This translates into CASSQVGGSSGANVLTF.